This TCR beta chain was sequenced in a study of blood T cell repertoires in COVID-19. Study-wide background: Specimens from acute and convalescent COVID-19 originated in the United States, Italy and Spain. Sample material is recorded as cDNA or gDNA derived from T cells, B-cell-depleted T cells, or PBMCs.

The CDR3 loop spans 13 amino acids. Trimming cost V 6 bases and J 0 bases; bases outside gene matches: 1. Germline loops: CDR1 SNHLY, CDR2 FYNNEI. In the authors' methods: Reference gene primer amplification yielded estimated nucleated cell counts. Profiled with immunoSEQ multiplex PCR; TCRdb holds only in-frame clones, not every one. V and J calls and clone size come straight from that table; D and trimming were deduced from the DNA. The table shows 200,000 to 250,000 clones, with 86% occurring only once. The chain is built from TRBV2 and TRBJ2-7; 8 bases line up with TRBD1. The sequencing sample was made of peripheral blood. This TCR derives from a man aged 80 or over with acute or convalescent COVID-19. CDR3: CASRGQASYEQYF. The CDR3 bases are TGTGCCAGCAGGGGACAGGCCTCCTACGAGCAGTACTTC.